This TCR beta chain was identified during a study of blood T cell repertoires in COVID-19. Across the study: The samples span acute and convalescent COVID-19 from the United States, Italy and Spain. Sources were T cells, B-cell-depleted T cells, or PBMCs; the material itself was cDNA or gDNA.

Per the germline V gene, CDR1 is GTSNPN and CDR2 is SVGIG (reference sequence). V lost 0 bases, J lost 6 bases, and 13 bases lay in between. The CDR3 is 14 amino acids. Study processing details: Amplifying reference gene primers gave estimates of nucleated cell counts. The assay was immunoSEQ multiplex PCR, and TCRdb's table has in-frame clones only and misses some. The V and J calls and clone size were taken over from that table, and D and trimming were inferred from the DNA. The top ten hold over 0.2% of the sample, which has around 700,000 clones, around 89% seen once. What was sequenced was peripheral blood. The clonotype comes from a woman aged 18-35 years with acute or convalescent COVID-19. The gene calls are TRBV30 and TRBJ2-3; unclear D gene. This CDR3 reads CAWSVRASGDTQYF. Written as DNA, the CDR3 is TGTGCCTGGAGTGTACGAGCCTCCGGGGATACGCAGTATTTT.